This section outlines one T cell receptor (beta chain) sequence together with its context. In TCRdb, the 5' RACE reads were re-called with MiXCR into one record per CDR3 protein. The profile shows around 98,000 distinct CDR3 sequences, approximately 15% of them singletons. Trimming shortened V by 8 bases and J by 7 bases, and 14 bases separated the two germline ends. The germline gives CDR1 SGHTA, CDR2 FQGNSA. The CDR3 spans 12 residues. The entry originates in a study of T cells of healthy individuals. The source of this sequence is a human donor in good health. This chain links TRBV7-2 with TRBJ2-5; D remains unclear. The CDR3 sequence is CASGPAPGTQYF. In DNA form, the CDR3 reads TGTGCCAGCGGCCCCGCTCCGGGGACCCAGTACTTC. Full variable domain (outside the CDR3, taken from reference TRBV7-2 and TRBJ2-5): GAGVSQSPSNKVTEKGKDVELRCDPISGHTALYWYRQSLGQGLEFLIYFQGNSAPDKSGLPSDRFSAERTGGSVSTLTIQRTQQEDSAVYLCASGPAPGTQYFGPGTRLLVL.